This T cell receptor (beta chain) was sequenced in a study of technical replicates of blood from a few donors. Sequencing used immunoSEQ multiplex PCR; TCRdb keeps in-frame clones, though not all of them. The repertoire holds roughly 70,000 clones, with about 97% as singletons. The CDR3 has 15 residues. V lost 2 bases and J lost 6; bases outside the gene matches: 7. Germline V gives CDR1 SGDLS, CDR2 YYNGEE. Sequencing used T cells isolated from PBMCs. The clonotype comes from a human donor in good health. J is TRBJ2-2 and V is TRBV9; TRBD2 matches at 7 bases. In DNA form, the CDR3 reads TGTGCCAGCAGCGTGACCTGGGCGGGAGCCGGGGAGCTGTTTTTT. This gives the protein CASSVTWAGAGELFF.